Below are 31 T cell receptor beta chains sequenced from a single sample in a study of cytomegalovirus exposure and HLA in healthy donors. Assay: immunoSEQ multiplex PCR; the TCRdb copy retains only in-frame clones and omits some. The table shows around 350,000 clones, with about nine tenths occurring only once. Sequenced material: PBMCs. The source of these receptors is a woman between 18 and 29 years old in good health and CMV-seronegative.

The chain is built from TRBV4-1 and TRBJ2-1, with D hard to call. The CDR3 covers 14 residues. Germline V gives CDR1 MGHRA, CDR2 YSYEKL. Trimming took off 6 bases at V and 8 bases at J, with 17 bases between the two ends. The CDR3 sequence is CASRPTPNSHEQFF. DNA of the CDR3: TGCGCCAGCAGGCCCACGCCTAATTCCCATGAGCAGTTCTTC.

The genes are TRBV6-1 and TRBJ2-7; 10 nucleotides align to TRBD2. The CDR3 loop spans 16 amino acids. The trim removed 4 bases at V and 4 bases at J, leaving 10 bases unmatched. Germline V lookup: CDR1 MNHNS, CDR2 SASEGT. For the CDR3, the DNA is TGTGCCAGCAGTGCCCTCCCTAGCGGGGGACTATACGAGCAGTACTTC. It encodes CASSALPSGGLYEQYF.

The chain is built from TRBV11-2 and TRBJ1-1; TRBD1 matches 7 bases. The CDR3 consists of 18 residues. Germline V gene sequence: CDR1 SGHAT, CDR2 FQNNGV. The J segment lost 0 bases and the V segment lost 5 bases, leaving 15 bases of the junction unmatched. In DNA form, the CDR3 reads TGTGCCAGCAGCCCCGCCGGGACAGCATACTTCATGAACACTGAAGCTTTCTTT. It encodes CASSPAGTAYFMNTEAFF. The complete variable domain, with remaining parts taken from reference TRBV11-2 and TRBJ1-1, reads EAGVAQSPRYKIIEKRQSVAFWCNPISGHATLYWYQQILGQGPKLLIQFQNNGVVDDSQLPKDRFSAERLKGVDSTLKIQPAKLEDSAVYLCASSPAGTAYFMNTEAFFGQGTRLTVV.

The chain has TRBV29-1 and TRBJ2-7; 9 bases line up with TRBD1. With V trimmed by 6 bases and J by 3 bases, 6 bases remained unmatched. Germline assignment: CDR1 SQVTM and CDR2 ANQGSEA. The CDR3 loop spans 13 amino acids. CDR3 in amino acids: CSVRTGENYEQYF. In nucleotides, the CDR3 is TGCAGCGTCCGGACAGGGGAAAACTACGAGCAGTACTTC.

This rearrangement joins TRBV6-6 to TRBJ1-2; 8 bases are shared with TRBD1. CDR1 is MNHNY, CDR2 SVGAGI, per germline (reference sequence). The CDR3 is 12 amino acids. V shed 10 bases, J shed 4 bases, and the junction held 5 bases outside the gene matches. The CDR3 reads CATKDRVYGYTF. The CDR3 DNA sequence: TGTGCCACCAAGGACAGGGTCTATGGCTACACCTTC.

V and J are TRBV28 and TRBJ2-3; 12 bases are shared with TRBD2. Germline V gene lookup returns CDR1 MDHEN and CDR2 SYDVKM. The CDR3 is 13 amino acids. Losses at the gene ends were 11 bases for V and 4 bases for J; bases not matched to a gene: 4. As DNA, the CDR3 is TGTGCCGCGACTAGCGGGGGTCCAGATACGCAGTATTTT. Its protein is CAATSGGPDTQYF. Full variable domain (outside the CDR3, taken from reference TRBV28 and TRBJ2-3): DVKVTQSSRYLVKRTGEKVFLECVQDMDHENMFWYRQDPGLGLRLIYFSYDVKMKEKGDIPEGYSVSREKKERFSLILESASTNQTSMYLCAATSGGPDTQYFGPGTRLTVL.

The chain links TRBV9 to TRBJ1-1; tentative D call: TRBD1 (6 bases). V lost 3 bases and J lost 0, with 12 bases in between. The CDR3 runs to 15 residues. Germline CDR1 SGDLS, CDR2 YYNGEE. This CDR3 is CASSGGTIMNTEAFF. CDR3 nucleotides: TGTGCCAGCAGCGGTGGGACAATCATGAACACTGAAGCTTTCTTT.

The genes are TRBV15 and TRBJ2-3, with 8 bases aligning to TRBD2. The germline V gene encodes CDR1 LNHNV and CDR2 YYDKDF (reference sequence). CDR3 length equals 15 residues. J lost 2 bases, V lost 2 bases, and 3 bases had no gene match. This CDR3 is CATSRPLAVTDTQYF. For the CDR3, the DNA is TGTGCCACCAGCAGACCACTAGCGGTCACAGATACGCAGTATTTT.

The chain carries TRBV30 and TRBJ2-5, with D perhaps TRBD2 (5 bases). The V and J ends lost 1 base and 9 bases respectively, with 21 bases between them. The length of the CDR3 is 15 residues. CDR1 is GTSNPN, CDR2 SVGIG, per germline (reference sequence). DNA for the CDR3: TGTGCCTGGAGTGCACTCACGAGCGGTCCTAAGGCCCAGTACTTC. It encodes CAWSALTSGPKAQYF.

The genes are TRBV9 and TRBJ2-1; possible D gene TRBD2, 6 bases. Trimming shortened V by 4 bases and J by 0 bases, and 14 bases separated the two germline ends. Germline lookup yields CDR1 SGDLS and CDR2 YYNGEE. This CDR3 comprises 16 residues. CDR3 DNA: TGTGCCAGCAGCCACCTGGGGGGTAGCTCCTACAATGAGCAGTTCTTC. Amino acids: CASSHLGGSSYNEQFF.

The chain joins TRBV7-9 to TRBJ2-1; TRBD1 aligns across 8 bases. Trimming cost V 5 bases and J 8 bases; bases outside gene matches: 11. The CDR3 runs 15 residues. From germline, CDR1 is SEHNR and CDR2 FQNEAQ (reference sequence). This CDR3 is CASSLGLDRDYEQFF. The DNA of the CDR3 is TGTGCCAGCAGCCTGGGGTTGGACAGGGACTATGAGCAGTTCTTC.

This clone was recorded only once. The rearrangement joins TRBV5-6 to TRBJ1-2; 7 bases fit TRBD1. CDR1 and CDR2 (germline): SGHDT, YYEEEE. The CDR3 runs 16 residues. V was pared by 2 bases and J by 0 bases, with 7 bases of the junction left unmatched. The CDR3 bases are TGTGCCAGCAGCTTAGGCTACAGGGGACCTAACTATGGCTACACCTTC. Its protein product is CASSLGYRGPNYGYTF.

The chain has TRBV27 and TRBJ2-5; tentative D call: TRBD1 (6 bases). The length of the CDR3 is 14 residues. Germline V gene data show CDR1 as MNHEY and CDR2 as SMNVEV (reference sequence). Deletions cut 6 bases from V and 1 base from J, with 12 bases between. CDR3 DNA sequence: TGTGCCAGCAGGGGGATGGACAGCCAAGAGACCCAGTACTTC. It specifies CASRGMDSQETQYF.

The rearrangement links TRBV28 to TRBJ1-2; 7 bases line up with TRBD1. This CDR3 comprises 14 residues. V was pared by 10 bases and J by 5 bases, with 13 bases of the junction left unmatched. The germline CDR1 and CDR2 sequences are MDHEN and SYDVKM. CDR3 in DNA: TGTGCCATGACCCGCCGGGACAGTAATTATGGCTACACCTTC. Protein sequence: CAMTRRDSNYGYTF.

The CDR3 loop is CASTTGTGVYEQYF. In nucleotides, the CDR3 is TGTGCCAGCACCACCGGGACAGGGGTCTACGAGCAGTACTTC. The chain recombines TRBV28 with TRBJ2-7; 10 bases match TRBD1. Germline CDR1 is MDHEN and CDR2 is SYDVKM. CDR3 length: 14 amino acids. With 7 bases clipped from V and 3 bases from J, the junction kept 6 bases outside the gene matches.

This clone was seen more than once but under ten times. The rearrangement links TRBV7-9 to TRBJ2-3, with D perhaps matching TRBD2 (6 bases). CDR3 length: 14 residues. V was cut by 4 bases and J by 2 bases, with 10 bases left in between. Germline V gives CDR1 SEHNR, CDR2 FQNEAQ (reference sequence). The CDR3 coding sequence is TGTGCCAGCAGCTCAACTAGCCTCACAGATACGCAGTATTTT. Encoded protein: CASSSTSLTDTQYF.

The chain recombines TRBV9 with TRBJ1-4, with D possibly matching TRBD1 (5 bases). Trimming pared 3 bases from V and 2 bases from J, leaving 14 bases between. CDR1 SGDLS and CDR2 YYNGEE come from the germline V gene. The CDR3 consists of 16 residues. The CDR3 region has the DNA TGTGCCAGCAGCGCTCGGAGGGGACCCACTAATGAAAAACTGTTTTTT. Residues: CASSARRGPTNEKLFF. Together with reference TRBV9 and TRBJ1-4, the CDR3 gives the full variable domain: DSGVTQTPKHLITATGQRVTLRCSPRSGDLSVYWYQQSLDQGLQFLIQYYNGEERAKGNILERFSAQQFPDLHSELNLSSLELGDSALYFCASSARRGPTNEKLFFGSGTQLSVL.

This rearrangement joins TRBV7-8 to TRBJ1-2, with TRBD1 matching 12 bases. This CDR3 has 14 residues. The trim removed 1 base at V and 8 bases at J, leaving 2 bases unmatched. Germline lookup yields CDR1 SGHVS and CDR2 FQNEAQ. The CDR3 here is CASSLVGTGGGYTF. CDR3 bases: TGTGCCAGCAGCTTAGTTGGGACAGGGGGCGGCTACACCTTC.

The J gene is TRBJ2-5, the V gene TRBV9, with a possible D match to TRBD1 (5 bases). The V end lost 0 bases, the J end lost 0 bases, and 9 bases lay between the germline ends. The CDR3 totals 15 residues. From germline, CDR1 is SGDLS and CDR2 YYNGEE. The CDR3 DNA sequence: TGTGCCAGCAGCGTAGTCGGCAGGGACCAAGAGACCCAGTACTTC. Translation: CASSVVGRDQETQYF.

The chain links TRBV7-9 to TRBJ1-2; 7 positions match TRBD1. The V segment lost 5 bases and the J segment 8 bases; nucleotides outside the gene matches: 5. This CDR3 has 12 amino acids. Germline values: CDR1 SEHNR, CDR2 FQNEAQ (reference sequence). This CDR3 reads CASSRDRGGYTF. CDR3 nucleotides: TGTGCCAGCAGCCGGGACAGAGGCGGCTACACCTTC. Filled out from reference TRBV7-9 and TRBJ1-2, the complete variable domain reads DTGVSQNPRHKITKRGQNVTFRCDPISEHNRLYWYRQTLGQGPEFLTYFQNEAQLEKSRLLSDRFSAERPKGSFSTLEIQRTEQGDSAMYLCASSRDRGGYTFGSGTRLTVV.

This chain links TRBV19 with TRBJ2-1; D gene ambiguous. CDR3 length: 13 residues. With 6 bases removed from V and 3 bases from J, the gap between germline ends came to 9 bases. The germline V gene has CDR1 LNHDA and CDR2 SQIVND (reference sequence). The CDR3 is CASSIPNYNEQFF. The CDR3 coding sequence is TGTGCCAGTAGCATCCCTAACTACAATGAGCAGTTCTTC.

The chain recombines TRBV7-8 with TRBJ1-3; D might be TRBD1 (5 bases). Germline assignment: CDR1 SGHVS and CDR2 FQNEAQ. The CDR3 totals 16 residues. Trimming cost V 1 base and J 1 base, with 11 bases left between them. The CDR3 coding sequence is TGTGCCAGCAGCTTAGAGGTTGGGGGGTCTGGAAACACCATATATTTT. Protein: CASSLEVGGSGNTIYF.

V gene TRBV19 combines with J gene TRBJ1-5; the D is unclear. The CDR3 totals 13 residues. Looked up from germline, CDR1 is LNHDA and CDR2 is SQIVND (reference sequence). Between the trimmed V and J ends, which lost 4 bases and 7 bases, there was a span of 11 bases. The CDR3 nucleotides are TGTGCCAGTAGTACAGGTCCAGAACAGCCCCAGCATTTT. It yields the protein CASSTGPEQPQHF. Based on the CDR3 plus reference TRBV19 and TRBJ1-5, the full variable domain is DGGITQSPKYLFRKEGQNVTLSCEQNLNHDAMYWYRQDPGQGLRLIYYSQIVNDFQKGDIAEGYSVSREKKESFPLTVTSAQKNPTAFYLCASSTGPEQPQHFGDGTRLSIL.

This sequence joins TRBV7-2 and TRBJ2-1, with a weak D call TRBD2 (5 bases). The CDR3 totals 18 residues. Germline CDR1 is SGHTA and CDR2 is FQGNSA. Trimming stripped 1 base from V and 1 base from J, with 17 bases between. CDR3 residues: CASSLGLISFESYNEQFF. DNA for the CDR3: TGTGCCAGCAGCTTAGGACTAATTAGTTTCGAGTCCTACAATGAGCAGTTCTTC.

This clone appeared once. The DNA for the CDR3 is TGTGCCAGCAGTGAAGGGACAAAAACAGGGGAAAAACTGTTTTTT. Its translation: CASSEGTKTGEKLFF. The gene calls are TRBV2 and TRBJ1-4, with D perhaps TRBD1 (6 bases). Trimming shortened V by 1 base and J by 8 bases, and 14 bases separated the two germline ends. CDR3 length equals 15 residues. CDR1 and CDR2 (germline): SNHLY, FYNNEI.

This clone was observed once. DNA of the CDR3: TGTGCCAGCAGCTACGGTCTAGGGTCGGGGGTCAATGAGCAGTTCTTC. This gives the protein CASSYGLGSGVNEQFF. The V and J genes are TRBV7-9 and TRBJ2-1; D is perhaps TRBD2 (6 bases). Germline values: CDR1 SEHNR, CDR2 FQNEAQ (reference sequence). The length of the CDR3 is 16 residues. V was pared by 4 bases and J by 6 bases, with 19 bases between.

The chain recombines TRBV28 with TRBJ2-7; TRBD1 matches at 10 bases. Trimming cost V 10 bases and J 2 bases; bases outside gene matches: 11. CDR1 MDHEN and CDR2 SYDVKM come from the germline V gene. The CDR3 contains 15 residues. CDR3 protein: CATIKPGQGPYEQYF. CDR3 nucleotides: TGTGCCACTATCAAACCGGGACAGGGGCCCTACGAGCAGTACTTC.

V is TRBV5-4 and J is TRBJ1-2, with D possibly being TRBD1 (6 bases). The germline gives CDR1 SGHNT, CDR2 YYREEE (reference sequence). The CDR3 length is 14 residues. Trimming took off 1 base at V and 2 bases at J, with 9 bases between the two ends. Written as DNA, the CDR3 is TGTGCCAGCAGCTTGCGGGGGGGCAACTATGGCTACACCTTC. Residues: CASSLRGGNYGYTF.

The chain employs TRBV5-1 and TRBJ1-1, with D perhaps matching TRBD1 (6 bases). Germline values: CDR1 SGHRS, CDR2 YFSETQ. V was shortened by 0 bases and J by 0 bases, with 15 bases between the two germline ends. This CDR3 has 17 amino acids. The CDR3 loop is CASSLVGRGGMNTEAFF. In nucleotides, the CDR3 is TGCGCCAGCAGCTTGGTCGGCAGGGGAGGGATGAACACTGAAGCTTTCTTT.

The chain combines TRBV2 with TRBJ2-3; 11 bases map to TRBD2. The CDR3 spans 17 residues. Germline-derived CDR1 and CDR2 are SNHLY and FYNNEI. V shed 4 bases, J shed 4 bases, and the junction held 10 bases outside the gene matches. The CDR3 bases are TGTGCCAGCAGTGGCTATAGCGGGGGGGCCGGACCAGATACGCAGTATTTT. Translation: CASSGYSGGAGPDTQYF.

The V and J genes are TRBV5-6 and TRBJ2-7; D unclear. The CDR3 runs 11 residues. CDR1 SGHDT and CDR2 YYEEEE come from the germline V gene. Trimming shortened V by 3 bases and J by 3 bases, and 4 bases separated the two germline ends. The CDR3 nucleotides are TGTGCCAGCAGCTCTCTCTACGAGCAGTACTTC. Amino acid sequence: CASSSLYEQYF.